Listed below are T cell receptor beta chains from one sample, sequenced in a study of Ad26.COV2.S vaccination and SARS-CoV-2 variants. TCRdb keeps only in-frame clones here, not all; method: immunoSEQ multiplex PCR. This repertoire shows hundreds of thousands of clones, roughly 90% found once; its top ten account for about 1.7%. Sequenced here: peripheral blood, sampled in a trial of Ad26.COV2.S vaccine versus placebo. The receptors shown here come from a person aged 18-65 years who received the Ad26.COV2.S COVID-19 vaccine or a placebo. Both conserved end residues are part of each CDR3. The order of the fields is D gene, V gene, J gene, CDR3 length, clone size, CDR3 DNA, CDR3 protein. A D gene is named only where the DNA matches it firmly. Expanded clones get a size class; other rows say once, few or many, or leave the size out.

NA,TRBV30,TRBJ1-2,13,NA,TGTGCCTGGAGTTTAGTATTTGGCTATGGCTACACCTTC,CAWSLVFGYGYTF
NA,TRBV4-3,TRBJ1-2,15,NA,TGCGCCAGCAGCCAAGTAAGGGTAACAGGGTATGGCTACACCTTC,CASSQVRVTGYGYTF
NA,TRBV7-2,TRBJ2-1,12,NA,TGTGCCAGCAGCTTCGACTTGGGTGAGCAGTTCTTC,CASSFDLGEQFF
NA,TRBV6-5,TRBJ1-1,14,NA,TGTGCCAGCAGGACCGGCCGCGAGGGGCTGCTTCCTTTCTTT,CASRTGREGLLPFF
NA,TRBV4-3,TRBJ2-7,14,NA,TGCGCCAGCAGCCAGGCAGCGGCCTACTACGAGCAGTACTTC,CASSQAAAYYEQYF
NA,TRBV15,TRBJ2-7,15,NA,TGTGCCACCAGCAGAGACAGGGACGGCGCTATCGAGCAGTACTTC,CATSRDRDGAIEQYF
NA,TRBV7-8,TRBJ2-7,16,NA,TGTGCCAGCAGCTTAATCTCCAGGCTGAGCTCCTACGAGCAGTACTTC,CASSLISRLSSYEQYF
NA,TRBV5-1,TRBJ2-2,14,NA,TGCGCCAGCTTCCTAACAGCGAACACCGGGGAGCTGTTTTTT,CASFLTANTGELFF
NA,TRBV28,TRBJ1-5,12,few,TGTGCCAGCGCTGGGGGGGATCAGCCCCAGCATTTT,CASAGGDQPQHF
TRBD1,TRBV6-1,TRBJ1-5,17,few,TGTGCCAGCAGTGCCCATGGGACAGCCTATAGCAATCAGCCCCAGCATTTT,CASSAHGTAYSNQPQHF
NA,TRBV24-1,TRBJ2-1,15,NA,TGTGCCACCAGTGCGTCTACAGGGGCGGGAAATGAGCAGTTCTTC,CATSASTGAGNEQFF
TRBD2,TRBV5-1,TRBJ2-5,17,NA,TGCGCCAGCAGCTTGGCTCGACTAGCGGGGGGACAAGAGACCCAGTACTTC,CASSLARLAGGQETQYF
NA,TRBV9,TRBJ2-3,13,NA,TGTGCCAGCAGCCGAACAGGCACAGATACGCAGTATTTT,CASSRTGTDTQYF
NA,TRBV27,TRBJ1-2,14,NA,TGTGCCAGCCGGGCAGTCGGCCGGTCCTATGGCTACACCTTC,CASRAVGRSYGYTF
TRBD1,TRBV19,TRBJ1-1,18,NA,TGTGCCAGTAGTTGGGGACAGGGGTTTCTTGGTAGATCTATTGAAGCTTTCTTT,CASSWGQGFLGRSIEAFF
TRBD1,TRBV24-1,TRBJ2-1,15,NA,TGTGCCACCAGTGATTCGGACAGGATCGACAATGAGCAGTTCTTC,CATSDSDRIDNEQFF
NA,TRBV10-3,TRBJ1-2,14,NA,TGTGCCATCAGTGATGGGGGAACGATCTATGGCTACACCTTC,CAISDGGTIYGYTF
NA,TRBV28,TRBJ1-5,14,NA,TGTGCCAGCAGTCCGGCCGGTAGCAATCAGCCCCAGCATTTT,CASSPAGSNQPQHF
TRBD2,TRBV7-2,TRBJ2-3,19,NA,TGTGCCAGCAGCCCCAAATCTAGCGGGGGGGCCACCACCAGAGATACGCAGTATTTT,CASSPKSSGGATTRDTQYF
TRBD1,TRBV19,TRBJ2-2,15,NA,TGTGCCAGTAGCCCGGGACAGGGGCGGACCGGGGAGCTGTTTTTT,CASSPGQGRTGELFF
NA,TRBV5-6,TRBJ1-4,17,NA,TGTGCCAGCAGCTTGGAAGGGACACCCGACACTAATGAAAAACTGTTTTTT,CASSLEGTPDTNEKLFF
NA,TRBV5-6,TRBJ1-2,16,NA,TGTGCCAGCAGCTTGAAGTGGGGGACGAGTAACTATGGCTACACCTTC,CASSLKWGTSNYGYTF
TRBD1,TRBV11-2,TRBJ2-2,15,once,TGTGCCAGCAGCTCCGGGACAGGGGGCGGCGGGGAGCTGTTTTTT,CASSSGTGGGGELFF
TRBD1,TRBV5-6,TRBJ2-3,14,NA,TGTGCCAGCAGCTGGGGACAGGGGCCAGATACGCAGTATTTT,CASSWGQGPDTQYF
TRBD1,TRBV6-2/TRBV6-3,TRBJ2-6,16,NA,TGTGCCAGCAGTTACCAGGGGGCGCCTGGGGCCAACGTCCTGACTTTC,CASSYQGAPGANVLTF
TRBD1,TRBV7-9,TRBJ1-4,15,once,TGTGCCAGCAGCCCCGGACAGGCCTGGAGTGAAAAACTGTTTTTT,CASSPGQAWSEKLFF
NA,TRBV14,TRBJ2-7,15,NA,TGTGCCAGCAGCCCGGACAGTAGTCTGTCCTACGAGCAGTACTTC,CASSPDSSLSYEQYF
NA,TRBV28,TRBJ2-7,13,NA,TGTGCCAGCAATCCGGGGAGCTCCTACGAGCAGTACTTC,CASNPGSSYEQYF
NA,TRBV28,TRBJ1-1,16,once,TGTGCCAGCACCCTCAACATTGGGGCCGTGGGCACTGAAGCTTTCTTT,CASTLNIGAVGTEAFF
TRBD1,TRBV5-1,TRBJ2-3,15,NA,TGCGCCGGAGCCCGGGGACAGACTAGCACAGATACGCAGTATTTT,CAGARGQTSTDTQYF
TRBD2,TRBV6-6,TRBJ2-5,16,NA,TGTGCCAGCAGTTACTCCTCCTATGGGACTAGTGAGACCCAGTACTTC,CASSYSSYGTSETQYF
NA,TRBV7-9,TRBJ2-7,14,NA,TGTGCCAGCAGCCCGACGGACACTAACTACGAGCAGTACTTC,CASSPTDTNYEQYF
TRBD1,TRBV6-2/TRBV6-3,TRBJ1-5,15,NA,TGTGCCAGCAGTCCAAAAGGTGACAGGGGTCAGCCCCAGCATTTT,CASSPKGDRGQPQHF
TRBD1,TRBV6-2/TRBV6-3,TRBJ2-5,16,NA,TGTGCCAGCAGTGGGAGGGACAGGGGGCGAGAAGAGACCCAGTACTTC,CASSGRDRGREETQYF
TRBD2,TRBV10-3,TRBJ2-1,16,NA,TGTGCCATCAGTGTCCCTCCGGGACTAGCGGGATATGAGCAGTTCTTC,CAISVPPGLAGYEQFF
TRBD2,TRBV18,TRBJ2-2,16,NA,TGTGCCAGCTCACCAATTTTATCTAGCGGGACCGGGGAGCTGTTTTTT,CASSPILSSGTGELFF
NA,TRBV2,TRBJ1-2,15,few,TGTGCCAGCAGTAACTCGGGGGGACCCAACTATGGCTACACCTTC,CASSNSGGPNYGYTF
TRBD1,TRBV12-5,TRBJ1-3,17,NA,TGTGCTAGTGGTTTGGTACTCGACAGGGACTCTGGAAACACCATATATTTT,CASGLVLDRDSGNTIYF
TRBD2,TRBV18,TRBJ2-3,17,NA,TGTGCCAGCTCACTCCTCGGACTAGCGGGGGATGCAGATACGCAGTATTTT,CASSLLGLAGDADTQYF
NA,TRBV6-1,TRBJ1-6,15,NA,TGTGCCAGCAGTGAAGCCCGGGGAATTAATTCACCCCTCCACTTT,CASSEARGINSPLHF
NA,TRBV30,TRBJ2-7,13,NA,TGTGCCTGGACCCCTGTTCTTGTGTACGAGCAGTACTTC,CAWTPVLVYEQYF
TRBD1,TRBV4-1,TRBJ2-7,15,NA,TGCGCCAGCAGCCCGACCGGGACAGAGGCCTACGAGCAGTACTTC,CASSPTGTEAYEQYF
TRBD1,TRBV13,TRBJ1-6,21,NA,TGTGCCAGCAGCCGAGGGGGGAAGCGACAGGGTCGAAGCTCCTATAATTCACCCCTCCACTTT,CASSRGGKRQGRSSYNSPLHF
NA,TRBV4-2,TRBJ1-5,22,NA,TGTGCCAGCAGCCAGGAAGCCCTCAGCCCGGCACAGGGACGACATAGCAATCAGCCCCAGCATTTT,CASSQEALSPAQGRHSNQPQHF
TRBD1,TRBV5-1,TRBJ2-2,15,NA,TGCGCCAGCAACCCGGGACAGGGGGCCCCCGGGGAGCTGTTTTTT,CASNPGQGAPGELFF
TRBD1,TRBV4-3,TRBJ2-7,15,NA,TGCGCCAGCAGCTGGGGGACAGGGGGGCCCTACGAGCAGTACTTC,CASSWGTGGPYEQYF
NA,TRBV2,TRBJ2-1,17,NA,TGTGCCAGCAGTGAAGGTCGTGGGACAAAACCCGAATGGGAGCAGTTCTTC,CASSEGRGTKPEWEQFF
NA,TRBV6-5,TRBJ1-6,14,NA,TGTGCCAGTAAATTTCGGACGGAGAATTCACCCCTCCACTTT,CASKFRTENSPLHF
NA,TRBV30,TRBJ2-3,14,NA,TGTGCCTGGAGTGTACACAGCGCTTCAGATACGCAGTATTTT,CAWSVHSASDTQYF
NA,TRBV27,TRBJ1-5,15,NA,TGTGCCAGCAGCCCGGGACCAATTAGCAATCAGCCCCAGCATTTT,CASSPGPISNQPQHF
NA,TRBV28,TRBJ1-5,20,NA,TGTGCCAGCAGTTCTATTGTGGCGGGACCTAGGTGGTATAGCAATCAGCCCCAGCATTTT,CASSSIVAGPRWYSNQPQHF
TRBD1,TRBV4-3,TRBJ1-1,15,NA,TGCGCCAGCAGCCCCCGGGACAGCCCAAACACTGAAGCTTTCTTT,CASSPRDSPNTEAFF
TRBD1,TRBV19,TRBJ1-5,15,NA,TGTGCCAGTAGTTTACAGGGGGTTGTAGATCAGCCCCAGCATTTT,CASSLQGVVDQPQHF
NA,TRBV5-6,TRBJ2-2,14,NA,TGTGCCAGCAGCTTGCCTAGCAACACCGGGGAGCTGTTTTTT,CASSLPSNTGELFF
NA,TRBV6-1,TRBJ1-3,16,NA,TGTGCCAGCAGTGATGCGGGACAAGTCTCTGGAAACACCATATATTTT,CASSDAGQVSGNTIYF
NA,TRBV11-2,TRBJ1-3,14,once,TGTGCCAGCAGCTTAAGTGGCTCTGGAAACACCATATATTTT,CASSLSGSGNTIYF